The clone carrying this T cell receptor (beta chain) appeared a few times. This record comes from a study of blood T cell repertoires in COVID-19. Study in general: The study drew acute and convalescent COVID-19 samples from the United States, Italy and Spain. PBMCs, B-cell-depleted T cells, or T cells were the source of the cDNA or gDNA that made up the material.

The germline gives CDR1 SGDLS, CDR2 YYNGEE. The CDR3 spans 14 residues. Trimming shortened V by 3 bases and J by 2 bases, and 9 bases separated the two germline ends. As processed by the authors: Scientists estimated how many nucleated cells there were by amplifying reference gene primers. TCRdb's table, derived via immunoSEQ multiplex PCR, lists solely in-frame clones and lacks some. V and J calls plus clone size are reproduced from that table; the DNA served to infer D and trimming. In the table there are approximately 80,000 clones, around 78% of which are singletons. The sequence derives from a human donor in a cohort sampled during active COVID-19. V usage is TRBV9 and J usage is TRBJ1-3; maybe TRBD1 (6 bases). Sequenced input: peripheral blood. CDR3 sequence reads: CASSGRQAGNTIYF. CDR3 DNA: TGTGCCAGCAGCGGGAGACAGGCTGGAAACACCATATATTTT.